This T cell receptor (beta chain) derives from a study of identical twins. Study outcomes and limitations: Insertions were reduced in abundant cord blood beta clonotypes but not in memory repertoires.

The table lists this clonotype with many counts. What it binds is not known. Healthy Caucasians supplied all donations. The CDR3 loop spans 13 amino acids. Between the trimmed V and J ends, which lost 0 bases and 7 bases, there was a span of 10 bases. Germline V gene data show CDR1 as SGDLS and CDR2 as YYNGEE. TCRdb re-derived calls from the 5' RACE reads in MiXCR, one entry per CDR3 protein. The top ten clones hold around 2.1% of a sample with 200,000 to 250,000 distinct CDR3 sequences, 7.5% of them seen once. In addition, the sample was reused for a study of yellow fever vaccine responses in identical twins.

The clonotype was recovered from a woman between 18 and 29 years old in good health. The sample taken for sequencing was memory (CD45RO+) T cells sorted from blood. This chain connects TRBV9 to TRBJ2-5; the D gene could be TRBD1 or TRBD2 (5 bases each). CDR3 nucleotides: TGTGCCAGCAGCGTAGGTGAGGGGAGGACCCAGTACTTC. This translates into CASSVGEGRTQYF.